This T cell receptor (beta chain) was documented in a study of cytomegalovirus exposure and HLA in healthy donors. Whole-study findings and limits: Accurate predictions that matched the HLA-A and HLA-B alleles of most subjects were reportedly made from TCR beta sequences. The classifier reportedly diagnosed cytomegalovirus status with high sensitivity and specificity.

The PCR employed 60 Vbeta primers together with 13 Jbeta primers. In the authors' workflow: Among the unique TCR beta chains that a later analysis counted, about 84 million in all, roughly 11 million were shared. Clones were sequenced by immunoSEQ multiplex PCR, and TCRdb holds only the in-frame ones, with some missing. D and trimming were read from the DNA, whereas the V and J calls and clone size are those reported in that table. The sample lists 200,000 to 250,000 clones, about 74% occurring once. Concerning this clone: Its antigen is still unknown.

The sequencing sample was made of PBMCs. This clonotype was obtained from a woman aged 25 to 39 in good health and CMV-seronegative.

The CDR3 region has the DNA TGTGCCAGCAGCTTCCTTGGTAGGCGGGGCGAGCAGTACTTC. Its translation: CASSFLGRRGEQYF. The chain uses TRBV11-3 and TRBJ2-7, with D possibly TRBD2 on 6 matching bases. Germline CDR1 reads SGHNT; CDR2 reads YENEEA. V was cut by 3 bases and J by 6 bases, with 15 bases left in between. The CDR3 loop spans 14 amino acids. The whole variable domain, filled in from reference TRBV11-3 and TRBJ2-7, reads EAGVVQSPRYKIIEKKQPVAFWCNPISGHNTLYWYLQNLGQGPELLIRYENEEAVDDSQLPKDRFSAERLKGVDSTLKIQPAELGDSAVYLCASSFLGRRGEQYFGPGTRLTVT.